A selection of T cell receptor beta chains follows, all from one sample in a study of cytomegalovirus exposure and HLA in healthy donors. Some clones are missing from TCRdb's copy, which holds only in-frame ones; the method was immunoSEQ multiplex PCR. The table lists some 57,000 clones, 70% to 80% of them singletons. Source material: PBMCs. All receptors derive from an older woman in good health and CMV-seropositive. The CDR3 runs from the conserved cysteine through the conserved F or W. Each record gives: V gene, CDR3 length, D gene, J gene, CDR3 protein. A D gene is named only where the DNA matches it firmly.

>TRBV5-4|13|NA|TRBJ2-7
CASSLRGGNEQYF
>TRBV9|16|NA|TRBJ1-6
CASSVGAGPANSPLHF
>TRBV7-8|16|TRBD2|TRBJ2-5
CASSGSSSGGPETQYF
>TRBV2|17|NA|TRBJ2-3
CASSDHPWRGPTDTQYF
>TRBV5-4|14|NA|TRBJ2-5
CASSRGGQDGTQYF
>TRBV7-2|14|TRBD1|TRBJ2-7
CASSTDRGGYEQYF
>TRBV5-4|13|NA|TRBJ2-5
CASSTLGSETQYF
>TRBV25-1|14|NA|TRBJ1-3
CASSEFNSGNTIYF
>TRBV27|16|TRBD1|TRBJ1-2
CASSSRTGGANYGYTF
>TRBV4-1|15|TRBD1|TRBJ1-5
CASSIQGYSNQPQHF
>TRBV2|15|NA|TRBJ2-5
CASSEVTGLGRTQYF
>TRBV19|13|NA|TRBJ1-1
CASHSRENTEAFF
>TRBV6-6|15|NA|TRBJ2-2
CASQGIRGATGELFF
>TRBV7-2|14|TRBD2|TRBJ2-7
CASSPGLHPYEQYF
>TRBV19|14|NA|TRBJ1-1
CASKMGRGDTEAFF
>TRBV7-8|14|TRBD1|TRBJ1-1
CASSGRTGTCEAFF
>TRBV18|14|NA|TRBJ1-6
CASSPGGFDSPLHF
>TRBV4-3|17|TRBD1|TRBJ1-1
CASSQDGDSPMNTEAFF
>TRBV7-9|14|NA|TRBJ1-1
CASSLGGEVSEAFF
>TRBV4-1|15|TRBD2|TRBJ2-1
CASSPGRGGRNEQFF
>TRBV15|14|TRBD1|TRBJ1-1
CATSRGQGWGEAFF
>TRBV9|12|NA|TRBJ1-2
CASSGKGDGYTF
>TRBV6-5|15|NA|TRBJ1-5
CASTPRSYSNQPQHF
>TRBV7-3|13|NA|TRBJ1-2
CASSLNEGEGYTF
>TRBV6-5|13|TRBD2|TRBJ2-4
CASRTSGVDIQYF
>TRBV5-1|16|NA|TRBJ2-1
CASSRGGGSSYNEQFF
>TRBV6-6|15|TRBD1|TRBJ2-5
CASRRTGSTGETQYF
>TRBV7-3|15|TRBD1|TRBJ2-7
CASSSDSGTATKQYF
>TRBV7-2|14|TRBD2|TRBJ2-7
CASTFTGGSYEQYF
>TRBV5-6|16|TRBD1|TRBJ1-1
CASSLVPGTVGAEAFF
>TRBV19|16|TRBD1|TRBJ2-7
CASSTRPGTASYEQYF
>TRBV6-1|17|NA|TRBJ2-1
CASSEARSFESVDEQFF
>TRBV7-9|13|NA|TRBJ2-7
CASSLSGSYEQYF
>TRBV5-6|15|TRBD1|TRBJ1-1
CASSGRGPMNTEAFF
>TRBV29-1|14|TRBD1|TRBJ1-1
CSVINRGMNTEAFF
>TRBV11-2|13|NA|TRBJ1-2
CASSLKFGDGYTF
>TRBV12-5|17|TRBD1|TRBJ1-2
CASGPRQGKRADYGYTF
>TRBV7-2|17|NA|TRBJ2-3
CASSPIGAGFSTDTQYF
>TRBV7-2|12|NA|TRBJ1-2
CASSFNREGYTF
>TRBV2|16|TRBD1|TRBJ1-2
CASSEMGSGGRDGYTF
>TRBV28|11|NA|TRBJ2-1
CASSLRAEQFF
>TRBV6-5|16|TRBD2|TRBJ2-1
CASSYVGGAVIREQFF
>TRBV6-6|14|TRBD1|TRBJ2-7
CASSYEDRDYEQYF
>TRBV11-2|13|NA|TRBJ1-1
CASSFTRSTEAFF
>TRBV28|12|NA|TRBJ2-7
CASSLSDSQQYF
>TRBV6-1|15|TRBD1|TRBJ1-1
CASSDRQGVGTEAFF
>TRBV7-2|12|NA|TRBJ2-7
CASSPGAYEQYF
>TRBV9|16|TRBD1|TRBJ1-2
CASSVGGQSLNYGYTF